This T cell receptor beta chain was observed in a study of blood T cells in healthy people across ages. Study-level results: Both higher diversity and more naive CD4+ cells marked long-lived donors when set against aged donors.

Per the germline V gene, CDR1 is MNHNS and CDR2 is SASEGT. The CDR3 is 15 residues long. V lost 1 base to trimming and J lost 5 bases; unmatched junction nucleotides: 5. This clonotype occurred a few times. As yet, its antigen is unknown. A second about 6 to 12 cycle PCR used barcoded and J-beta primers. TCRdb analysed the 5' RACE reads with MiXCR anew, one entry per CDR3 protein. The sample lists some 640,000 distinct CDR3 sequences, 45% to 50% seen once, with roughly 30% in the top ten. This sequence originates from a woman aged 55-70 years in good health. Material: blood. This chain uses TRBV6-1 with TRBJ2-5, with 9 bases aligning to TRBD1. The CDR3 bases are TGTGCCAGCAGTGAAGGGGGACAGGGTTACGAGACCCAGTACTTC. This translates into CASSEGGQGYETQYF.